This TCR beta chain was sequenced during a study of OX40 agonist ivuxolimab in advanced cancers. This CDR3 has 14 residues. The V end was cut by 0 bases, the J end by 0 bases, with 6 bases between. From germline, CDR1 is SGHDT and CDR2 YYEEEE. This table comes from immunoSEQ multiplex PCR, and its TCRdb copy is limited to in-frame clones, with some not included. The table lists about 59,000 clones, 75% to 90% of them singletons. The material was CD4+ or CD8+ T cells sorted from blood, obtained in a trial of the OX40 agonist ivuxolimab. The chain recombines TRBV5-6 with TRBJ1-1; weak D call: TRBD1 (5 bases). The receptor was derived from an adult with an advanced solid tumor such as melanoma, head and neck, liver or kidney cancer. The DNA of the CDR3 is TGTGCCAGCAGCTTGGTACAGGTGAACACTGAAGCTTTCTTT. As protein: CASSLVQVNTEAFF.